These T cell receptor beta chains were read from a single sample in a study of post-analysis software for immune sequencing data. MiXCR, run by TCRdb on the PCR reads, gives a single entry per CDR3 protein. Among approximately 630,000 distinct CDR3 sequences listed, roughly three fifths were seen once. Sequencing was carried out using blood. The receptors were gathered from a girl under 10 years old with multiple sclerosis. CDR3s include the opening cysteine and the closing phenylalanine or tryptophan. The D gene is left open where the match is weak. Size is omitted from some rows. Given values are once, few, many or a class for expanded clones.

size,J,D,V,CDR3,DNA
once,TRBJ2-7,TRBD1,TRBV20-1,CSAIPNRGLDEQYF,TGCAGTGCTATACCGAACAGGGGGCTCGACGAGCAGTACTTC
few,TRBJ2-7,TRBD2,TRBV12-3/TRBV12-4,CASSLGRLADYEQYF,TGTGCCAGCAGTTTAGGCCGACTAGCAGACTACGAGCAGTACTTC
-,TRBJ1-5,TRBD1,TRBV4-3,CASSRDRGENQPQHF,TGCGCCAGCAGCCGGGACAGGGGAGAGAATCAGCCCCAGCATTTT
-,TRBJ2-3,-,TRBV29-1,CSVEDNRGEGTDTQYF,TGCAGCGTTGAAGATAATAGAGGGGAGGGCACAGATACGCAGTATTTT
-,TRBJ1-1,TRBD1,TRBV6-5,CASSYRRTGRYTEAFF,TGTGCCAGCAGTTACCGTAGGACAGGGAGGTACACTGAAGCTTTCTTT
-,TRBJ2-1,-,TRBV6-1,CASSDMHEQFF,TGTGCCAGCAGTGATATGCATGAGCAGTTCTTC
-,TRBJ2-3,-,TRBV6-5,CASSTPGLPDTQYF,TGTGCCAGCAGTACCCCAGGGCTCCCAGATACGCAGTATTTT
-,TRBJ1-1,-,TRBV6-1,CASSRKRDTEAFF,TGTGCCAGCAGCCGAAAACGGGACACTGAAGCTTTCTTT
few,TRBJ2-7,-,TRBV7-9,CASSLSFQEGEQYF,TGTGCCAGCAGCTTAAGTTTTCAGGAAGGTGAGCAGTACTTC
many,TRBJ2-5,-,TRBV12-3/TRBV12-4,CASSLAGVETQYF,TGTGCCAGCAGTTTAGCAGGGGTGGAGACCCAGTACTTC
-,TRBJ2-1,TRBD2,TRBV11-2,CASSPDTSPTSGRMGNEQFF,TGTGCCAGCAGCCCCGACACGTCTCCGACTAGCGGGAGAATGGGGAATGAGCAGTTCTTC
-,TRBJ2-1,-,TRBV30,CAWSELYNEQFF,TGTGCCTGGAGCGAGCTATACAATGAGCAGTTCTTC
few,TRBJ2-7,-,TRBV20-1,CSARDPQGRAYEQYF,TGCAGTGCTAGAGATCCGCAGGGGCGCGCCTACGAGCAGTACTTC
-,TRBJ1-5,-,TRBV20-1,CSAPANSNQPQHF,TGCAGTGCTCCGGCGAATAGCAATCAGCCCCAGCATTTT
-,TRBJ1-1,-,TRBV20-1,CSAREGQWDTEAFF,TGCAGTGCTAGAGAGGGTCAGTGGGACACTGAAGCTTTCTTT
-,TRBJ2-2,-,TRBV30,CAWLRTGELFF,TGTGCCTGGCTCCGGACCGGGGAGCTGTTTTTT
-,TRBJ2-3,-,TRBV29-1,CSADAPDTQYF,TGCAGCGCCGATGCCCCAGATACGCAGTATTTT
-,TRBJ2-1,TRBD2,TRBV6-2/TRBV6-3,CASSGTTGDEQFF,TGTGCCAGCAGCGGGACTACCGGTGATGAGCAGTTCTTC
-,TRBJ2-1,-,TRBV6-2/TRBV6-3,CASSYFLQGNEQFF,TGTGCCAGCAGTTACTTTTTGCAGGGCAATGAGCAGTTCTTC
-,TRBJ1-5,-,TRBV6-5,CASSPGHNQPQHF,TGTGCCAGCAGCCCAGGGCACAATCAGCCCCAGCATTTT
-,TRBJ1-1,-,TRBV6-5,CASTGPTEAFF,TGTGCCAGCACCGGACCGACTGAAGCTTTCTTT
-,TRBJ1-1,-,TRBV28,CASSLIGAMNTEAFF,TGTGCCAGCAGTTTGATAGGGGCTATGAACACTGAAGCTTTCTTT
-,TRBJ1-1,-,TRBV7-9,CASSLKGGSEAFF,TGTGCCAGCAGCTTAAAGGGGGGAAGTGAAGCTTTCTTT
few,TRBJ2-7,TRBD2,TRBV3-1,CASSLLAGVPYEQYF,TGTGCCAGCAGTCTGCTAGCGGGAGTTCCTTACGAGCAGTACTTC
-,TRBJ1-2,-,TRBV12-3/TRBV12-4,CASSFSYYGYTF,TGTGCCAGCAGTTTTAGTTACTATGGCTACACCTTC
-,TRBJ1-1,-,TRBV6-1,CASSVLTGEAFF,TGTGCCAGCAGTGTACTGACGGGAGAAGCTTTCTTT
once,TRBJ2-4,-,TRBV10-3,CASQGGDIQYF,TGTGCCAGTCAGGGAGGCGACATTCAGTACTTC
-,TRBJ2-3,TRBD2,TRBV12-3/TRBV12-4,CASSFFPGTRGTDTQYF,TGTGCCAGCAGTTTTTTCCCCGGGACTAGAGGCACAGATACGCAGTATTTT
-,TRBJ2-3,TRBD2,TRBV20-1,CSARDGLAGLVTDTQYF,TGCAGTGCTAGAGATGGGCTAGCGGGACTTGTGACAGATACGCAGTATTTT
-,TRBJ2-1,-,TRBV5-1,CASSLRQTAVNEQFF,TGCGCCAGCAGCTTGAGGCAAACCGCGGTTAATGAGCAGTTCTTC
once,TRBJ1-2,TRBD1,TRBV20-1,CSAMDRGRNYGYTF,TGCAGTGCTATGGACAGGGGTAGAAACTATGGCTACACCTTC
once,TRBJ1-2,-,TRBV7-2,CASSFSEGRGGYTF,TGTGCCAGCAGCTTCTCCGAGGGGCGGGGTGGCTACACCTTC
-,TRBJ2-1,-,TRBV27,CASRGVGEGNEQFF,TGTGCCAGCAGAGGGGTAGGGGAAGGCAATGAGCAGTTCTTC
-,TRBJ2-1,TRBD1,TRBV20-1,CSARRQGEVVDEQFF,TGCAGTGCGCGTAGACAGGGGGAGGTTGTAGATGAGCAGTTCTTC
-,TRBJ2-1,-,TRBV12-3/TRBV12-4,CASSFVSYNEQFF,TGTGCCAGCAGTTTCGTTAGCTACAATGAGCAGTTCTTC
-,TRBJ2-7,-,TRBV5-1,CASSLVRGAPYEQYF,TGCGCCAGCAGCTTGGTGAGGGGCGCACCCTACGAGCAGTACTTC
few,TRBJ2-1,-,TRBV29-1,CSVKRTRGNEQFF,TGCAGCGTTAAGCGGACGAGGGGCAATGAGCAGTTCTTC
-,TRBJ2-5,TRBD2,TRBV12-3/TRBV12-4,CASRDLAGFQETQYF,TGTGCCAGCAGGGATCTAGCGGGGTTCCAAGAGACCCAGTACTTC
few,TRBJ2-1,-,TRBV7-3,CASSLGRSRDNEQFF,TGTGCCAGCAGCTTAGGCCGCAGCCGGGACAATGAGCAGTTCTTC
-,TRBJ2-5,-,TRBV10-3,CAISDPPGIRQYF,TGTGCCATCAGTGACCCACCGGGGATAAGGCAGTACTTC
few,TRBJ2-5,-,TRBV29-1,CSVEDQGQETQYF,TGCAGCGTTGAAGACCAGGGACAAGAGACCCAGTACTTC
few,TRBJ1-4,-,TRBV20-1,CSARDQRQTNEKLFF,TGCAGTGCTAGAGATCAGCGACAGACTAATGAAAAACTGTTTTTT
-,TRBJ2-1,-,TRBV4-2,CASSQHSVLYNEQFF,TGTGCCAGCAGCCAGCATAGCGTTCTTTACAATGAGCAGTTCTTC
-,TRBJ2-4,TRBD2,TRBV12-3/TRBV12-4,CASSPLGLAGGPSIQYF,TGTGCCAGCAGTCCCCTAGGGCTAGCGGGAGGGCCCAGCATTCAGTACTTC
few,TRBJ2-5,TRBD1,TRBV7-9,CASSPGTEDQETQYF,TGTGCCAGCAGCCCTGGGACAGAAGACCAAGAGACCCAGTACTTC
few,TRBJ1-2,-,TRBV29-1,CSVEDLTFGYTF,TGCAGCGTTGAAGATCTTACGTTTGGCTACACCTTC
few,TRBJ1-2,-,TRBV28,CASSLRGGGYTF,TGTGCCAGCAGCCTCAGGGGTGGAGGCTACACCTTC
-,TRBJ2-1,-,TRBV6-5,CASSYDYTNNEQFF,TGTGCCAGCAGTTACGATTACACGAACAATGAGCAGTTCTTC
few,TRBJ2-1,TRBD2,TRBV29-1,CSALRLAGYNEQFF,TGCAGCGCGCTACGGCTAGCGGGTTACAATGAGCAGTTCTTC
-,TRBJ2-7,-,TRBV7-9,CASSQTNYEQYF,TGTGCCAGCAGCCAAACGAACTACGAGCAGTACTTC
-,TRBJ2-1,TRBD1,TRBV3-1,CASSRGQVGPSEQFF,TGTGCCAGCAGCCGCGGACAGGTGGGACCCAGTGAGCAGTTCTTC
few,TRBJ1-5,TRBD1,TRBV29-1,CSAGQSNQPQHF,TGCAGCGCGGGACAGAGCAATCAGCCCCAGCATTTT
-,TRBJ2-6,-,TRBV7-2,CASSTRDHTSGANVLAF,TGTGCCAGCAGCACGAGGGACCACACCTCTGGGGCCAACGTCCTGGCTTTC
-,TRBJ2-3,-,TRBV9,CASSVREAGLADTQYF,TGTGCCAGCAGCGTTCGAGAAGCGGGCCTCGCAGATACGCAGTATTTT
-,TRBJ2-7,-,TRBV7-8,CASSLNSGQTYEQYF,TGTGCCAGCAGCTTAAATTCCGGGCAGACCTACGAGCAGTACTTC
-,TRBJ2-3,-,TRBV5-1,CASSLGDPTDTQYF,TGCGCCAGCAGCTTGGGGGACCCCACAGATACGCAGTATTTT
-,TRBJ2-7,-,TRBV20-1,CSAPIRGRETYEQYF,TGCAGTGCCCCCATAAGGGGGCGGGAGACCTACGAGCAGTACTTC